Below are 26 T cell receptor beta chains sequenced from a single sample in a study of T cell repertoires in cytomegalovirus infection. Each CDR3 protein is one row after TCRdb ran MiXCR on the reads. The sample lists about 530,000 distinct CDR3 sequences; 26% were seen once. The source material was PBMCs. Receptor source: a human donor in good health (CMV status not recorded). Some clones in this sample may be carry-over from other donors' samples.

This chain connects TRBV7-9 to TRBJ2-1; TRBD2 agrees at 7 bases. This CDR3 has 16 amino acids. After removal of 3 bases from V and 5 bases from J, the junction contained 10 bases not matched to a gene. The V gene's germline CDR1 is SEHNR and CDR2 FQNEAQ (reference sequence). The CDR3 is CASSFSGPPLHNEQFF. CDR3 sequence (DNA): TGTGCCAGCAGCTTTAGCGGGCCCCCCTTACACAATGAGCAGTTCTTC.

This clonotype was picked up many times. This rearrangement joins TRBV7-2 to TRBJ2-1; D ambiguous. The germline V gene encodes CDR1 SGHTA and CDR2 FQGNSA. The V and J ends lost 7 bases and 2 bases respectively, with 18 bases between them. The CDR3 extends over 16 amino acids. The CDR3 nucleotides read TGTGCCAGCAAAACTGCTTCCACTCCAACCTACAATGAGCAGTTCTTC. Protein product: CASKTASTPTYNEQFF.

The chain links TRBV6-2 or TRBV6-3 to TRBJ1-5; D uncertain. V was trimmed by 0 bases and J by 6 bases, leaving 6 bases between them. The CDR3 is 13 residues long. Germline V gene data show CDR1 as MNHEY and CDR2 as SVGEGT. The CDR3 here is CASSYSFSQPQHF. CDR3 sequence (DNA): TGTGCCAGCAGTTACTCGTTTAGTCAGCCCCAGCATTTT.

The sample holds a few counts of this clonotype. This chain uses TRBV6-2 or TRBV6-3 with TRBJ2-7; D possibly corresponds to TRBD1 (7 bases). This CDR3 has 17 residues. V lost 2 bases and J lost 3, with 20 bases in between. Germline V gives CDR1 MNHEY, CDR2 SVGEGT. This CDR3 reads CASSYGGTAYSGYEQYV. The CDR3 DNA reads TGTGCCAGCAGTTACGGAGGGACAGCCTACTCAGGCTACGAGCAGTACGTC.

This chain connects TRBV11-2 to TRBJ1-4, with D uncertain. The CDR3 covers 13 residues. Trimming pared 2 bases from V and 10 bases from J, leaving 11 bases between. The germline V gene has CDR1 SGHAT and CDR2 FQNNGV. CDR3 DNA: TGTGCCAGCAGCTTATATGGACCATCAAAACTGTTTTTT. Translation: CASSLYGPSKLFF.

The chain uses TRBV6-5 and TRBJ2-1; maybe TRBD2 (6 bases). The CDR3 sequence is 13 residues long. V was cut by 6 bases and J by 9 bases, with 15 bases left in between. Per the germline V gene, CDR1 is MNHEY and CDR2 is SVGAGI. CDR3 amino acids: CASRLAEVGEQFF. In nucleotides, the CDR3 is TGTGCCAGCAGATTAGCGGAGGTCGGTGAGCAGTTCTTC.

V usage is TRBV6-2 or TRBV6-3 and J usage is TRBJ1-5; D may be TRBD1 (6 bases). Trimming removed 7 bases at V and 7 bases at J, with 17 bases between. The CDR3 contains 14 residues. Germline loops: CDR1 MNHEY, CDR2 SVGEGT. The CDR3 sequence is CASTSGAQIQPQHF. Here the CDR3 DNA reads TGTGCCAGCACATCGGGGGCGCAGATCCAGCCCCAGCATTTT.

The chain links TRBV29-1 to TRBJ2-3; tentatively, D is TRBD2 (6 bases). V lost 0 bases and J 6 bases, leaving 19 bases between the germline ends. The CDR3 covers 16 residues. Germline lookup yields CDR1 SQVTM and CDR2 ANQGSEA. The CDR3 loop reads CSVEDATLAGSDTQYF. The DNA for the CDR3 is TGCAGCGTTGAAGATGCGACACTAGCAGGGTCGGATACGCAGTATTTT.

This clonotype appeared a few times. The rearrangement uses TRBV4-2 and TRBJ2-3, with 12 nucleotides matching TRBD2. The CDR3 has 17 amino acids. Per the germline V gene, CDR1 is LGHNA and CDR2 is YNFKEQ. Trimming took 1 base from V and 2 from J; bases not matched to a gene: 4. For the CDR3, the DNA is TGTGCCAGCAGCCAAGCCGGGACTAGCGGGTACACAGATACGCAGTATTTT. This gives the protein CASSQAGTSGYTDTQYF.

As to this clonotype: This may be a read error, as it is one base from a much larger clone. The chain carries TRBV7-2 and TRBJ2-1; TRBD2 is a possible D gene (5 bases). This CDR3 is 15 amino acids long. The V gene lost 5 bases and the J gene lost 12 bases, with 23 bases spanning the gap. Germline CDR1 reads SGHTA; CDR2 reads FQGNSA. The CDR3 region is CASSPPGLAEDVQFF. CDR3 bases: TGTGCCAGCAGCCCCCCGGGATTGGCGGAGGACGTGCAGTTCTTC.

The chain employs TRBV2 and TRBJ2-1; 9 bases are shared with TRBD1. The CDR3 is 15 amino acids. The germline V gene encodes CDR1 SNHLY and CDR2 FYNNEI. V lost 4 bases to trimming and J lost 6 bases; unmatched junction nucleotides: 7. The CDR3 sequence: CASSVTGGGGNEQFF. For the CDR3, the DNA is TGTGCCAGCAGTGTGACAGGGGGGGGTGGCAATGAGCAGTTCTTC.

The chain uses TRBV19 and TRBJ1-1; D gene ambiguous. The CDR3 covers 14 residues. Trimming left V 6 bases short and J 0 bases short, with 11 bases between. Germline V gene data show CDR1 as LNHDA and CDR2 as SQIVND (reference sequence). In DNA form, the CDR3 reads TGTGCCAGTAGGCAAGGGAGCTTGAACACTGAAGCTTTCTTT. Translated, it gives CASRQGSLNTEAFF.

This clonotype appeared a few times. V and J are TRBV7-8 and TRBJ1-1; TRBD1 is a possible D gene (5 bases). CDR1 SGHVS and CDR2 FQNEAQ come from the germline V gene. V was trimmed by 5 bases and J by 4 bases, leaving 14 bases between them. This CDR3 is 14 amino acids long. Written as DNA, the CDR3 is TGTGCCAGCAGCCCCAGGGTCCTCGCCACTGAAGCTTTCTTT. It codes for CASSPRVLATEAFF.

This chain joins TRBV7-9 and TRBJ1-1, with D tentatively TRBD1 (6 bases). V was clipped by 3 bases and J by 1 base, with 9 bases between them. The CDR3 has 14 residues. Germline-derived CDR1 and CDR2 are SEHNR and FQNEAQ (reference sequence). CDR3 residues: CASSFRGANTEAFF. CDR3 sequence (DNA): TGTGCCAGCAGCTTCAGGGGTGCGAACACTGAAGCTTTCTTT.

This clonotype was seen at least ten times. The chain uses TRBV7-2 and TRBJ2-1; TRBD2 agrees at 10 bases. Trimming took 6 bases from V and 6 from J; bases not matched to a gene: 5. The CDR3 spans 14 residues. CDR1 is SGHTA, CDR2 FQGNSA, per germline. The CDR3 is CASRVSGRANEQFF. The CDR3 DNA is TGTGCCAGCAGAGTCAGCGGGAGGGCCAATGAGCAGTTCTTC.

The rearrangement uses TRBV10-3 and TRBJ1-1; 8 bases align to TRBD1. V dropped 4 bases and J dropped 0; count of bases not matched to a gene: 4. This CDR3 contains 15 residues. The V gene's germline CDR1 is ENHRY and CDR2 SYGVKD. In DNA form, the CDR3 reads TGTGCCATCAGTGGAGACAGGGGCATGAACACTGAAGCTTTCTTT. Translation gives CAISGDRGMNTEAFF.

The J gene is TRBJ1-2, the V gene TRBV7-2; D is perhaps TRBD1 (6 bases). Looked up from germline, CDR1 is SGHTA and CDR2 is FQGNSA. This CDR3 has 13 residues. Trimming cost V 3 bases and J 4 bases, with 9 bases left between them. CDR3 protein: CASSFGQLYGYTF. DNA for the CDR3: TGTGCCAGCAGCTTTGGACAGCTCTATGGCTACACCTTC.

The chain links TRBV10-3 to TRBJ1-1, with D tentatively TRBD1 (5 bases). Trimming cost V 11 bases and J 4 bases, with 17 bases left between them. This CDR3 contains 13 residues. Germline CDR1 ENHRY, CDR2 SYGVKD. CDR3 DNA: TGTGCCTCGCGTGGGGGGGTGAGCACTGAAGCTTTCTTT. Translating gives CASRGGVSTEAFF.

This clonotype appeared many times. The V gene is TRBV7-9, the J gene TRBJ2-7, with D perhaps assigned TRBD1 or TRBD2 (6 bases each). CDR3 size: 14 residues. Germline V gene lookup returns CDR1 SEHNR and CDR2 FQNEAQ (reference sequence). Trimming shortened V by 1 base and J by 5 bases, and 12 bases separated the two germline ends. CDR3 sequence: CASSLGDGGHEQYV. The CDR3 DNA follows: TGTGCCAGCAGCTTAGGCGATGGGGGGCACGAGCAGTACGTC.

The V call is TRBV7-9, the J call TRBJ2-1; 8 bases are a match to TRBD2. Germline V gene lookup returns CDR1 SEHNR and CDR2 FQNEAQ (reference sequence). Trimming at V came to 0 bases and at J to 7 bases, leaving 8 bases not matched to a gene. The length of the CDR3 is 16 residues. The CDR3, as DNA: TGTGCCAGCAGCTTAGCGCCGGGACTAGGACTTAATGAGCAGTTCTTC. Protein: CASSLAPGLGLNEQFF.

The chain couples TRBV4-1 to TRBJ2-2; TRBD2 might be the D (6 bases). The V and J ends lost 2 bases and 6 bases respectively, with 16 bases between them. The CDR3 covers 16 residues. Germline CDR1 MGHRA, CDR2 YSYEKL. This CDR3 reads CASSQISAEGSGELFF. The CDR3 nucleotides are TGCGCCAGCAGCCAAATTAGCGCGGAGGGCTCCGGGGAGCTGTTTTTT.

V and J are TRBV20-1 and TRBJ1-3, with D possibly being TRBD1 (6 bases). The V gene lost 6 bases and the J gene lost 4 bases, with 10 bases spanning the gap. This CDR3 comprises 12 residues. CDR1 is DFQATT, CDR2 SNEGSKA, per germline (reference sequence). The CDR3 region is CSAPGTGNTIYF. The CDR3 DNA reads as TGCAGTGCCCCCGGGACAGGAAACACCATATATTTT.

The chain is built from TRBV7-9 and TRBJ2-3, with 7 positions matching TRBD2. V trimming: 2 bases; J trimming: 2 bases; junction bases outside the gene matches: 4. Germline lookup yields CDR1 SEHNR and CDR2 FQNEAQ (reference sequence). The CDR3 loop spans 15 amino acids. This chain's CDR3 is CASSLLTSATDTQYF. The CDR3 DNA sequence: TGTGCCAGCAGCTTACTCACTAGCGCCACAGATACGCAGTATTTT.

This clonotype showed up just a few times. The rearrangement joins TRBV10-3 to TRBJ2-5; D is perhaps TRBD2 (6 bases). Germline CDR1 and CDR2: ENHRY and SYGVKD. The CDR3 has 16 residues. V gave up 0 bases and J gave up 0 bases, with 11 bases separating them. CDR3 protein: CAISESLALYQETQYF. Here the CDR3 DNA reads TGTGCCATCAGTGAGTCCCTAGCGCTGTACCAAGAGACCCAGTACTTC.

The CDR3 nucleotides read TGTGCCAGCAGCGCGCCGGACGCGCCTGGTTACGAGCAGTACTTC. It codes for CASSAPDAPGYEQYF. The chain recombines TRBV6-5 with TRBJ2-7; D is ambiguous. The CDR3 covers 15 residues. Germline CDR1 and CDR2: MNHEY and SVGAGI. Trimming left V 6 bases short and J 4 bases short, with 19 bases between.

The chain carries TRBV11-2 and TRBJ2-5; unclear D gene. V was clipped by 0 bases and J by 4 bases, with 21 bases between them. Per the germline V gene, CDR1 is SGHAT and CDR2 is FQNNGV. The CDR3 length is 18 residues. CDR3 residues: CASSLDYPTPGLGETQYF. For the CDR3, the DNA is TGTGCCAGCAGCTTAGATTACCCCACCCCTGGGCTGGGAGAGACCCAGTACTTC.